These 22 T cell receptor beta chains were sequenced from one sample in a study of T cell repertoires in cytomegalovirus infection. These receptors' antigens are unknown. One entry per CDR3 protein, called by TCRdb with MiXCR from the reads. The table has roughly 730,000 distinct CDR3 sequences, 30% to 35% seen once; the top ten hold 18%. The sample consisted of cultured PBMCs, taken from culture after CMV antigen stimulation. The receptors derive from a human donor in good health (CMV status not recorded). Some clones in this sample may be carry-over from other donors' samples.

This clonotype was detected a few times. The chain combines TRBV3-1 with TRBJ2-7; D unresolved. The CDR3 is 16 amino acids. Deletions cut 4 bases from V and 2 bases from J, with 18 bases between. Germline CDR1 is LGHDT and CDR2 is YNNKEL (reference sequence). The CDR3 loop reads CASSPKMYGRAYEQYF. The DNA of the CDR3 is TGTGCCAGCAGCCCAAAGATGTATGGGCGCGCCTACGAGCAGTACTTC.

This clonotype was seen more than once but under ten times. The CDR3 region is CASGSTGSSTDTQYF. The CDR3 nucleotides are TGTGCCAGCGGATCGACAGGCTCCAGCACAGATACGCAGTATTTT. The chain couples TRBV6-2 or TRBV6-3 to TRBJ2-3; D might be TRBD1 (6 bases). V gave up 8 bases and J gave up 0 bases, with 15 bases separating them. Germline CDR1 MNHEY, CDR2 SVGEGT. The CDR3 runs to 15 residues.

This clonotype was observed a handful of times. The chain couples TRBV20-1 to TRBJ1-2; 7 bases match TRBD1. The CDR3 extends over 10 amino acids. V shed 6 bases and J 7 bases; nucleotides not matched to a gene: 2. CDR1 is DFQATT, CDR2 SNEGSKA, per germline (reference sequence). CDR3 region: CSANRGGYTF. The CDR3 bases are TGCAGTGCCAACAGGGGTGGCTACACCTTC.

This clonotype has ten or more counts. This chain's CDR3 is CASSRRAGGDTEAFF. Written as DNA, the CDR3 is TGTGCCAGCAGCAGAAGGGCAGGGGGAGACACTGAAGCTTTCTTT. V usage is TRBV7-2 and J usage is TRBJ1-1, with 7 bases fitting TRBD1. Germline trimming cut 5 bases from V and 3 bases from J; bases unmatched to any gene: 9. CDR1 SGHTA and CDR2 FQGNSA come from the germline V gene. The CDR3 spans 15 residues. Complete variable domain (other parts from reference TRBV7-2 and TRBJ1-1): GAGVSQSPSNKVTEKGKDVELRCDPISGHTALYWYRQSLGQGLEFLIYFQGNSAPDKSGLPSDRFSAERTGGSVSTLTIQRTQQEDSAVYLCASSRRAGGDTEAFFGQGTRLTVV.

This clonotype was found a few times. The gene calls are TRBV29-1 and TRBJ2-5; 8 bases line up with TRBD1. The CDR3 has 12 amino acids. Unmatched junction bases numbered 4, after V lost 8 bases and J lost 2 bases. CDR1 and CDR2 from the germline V gene are SQVTM and ANQGSEA. The chain's CDR3 is CSLGTGQETQYF. As DNA, the CDR3 is TGCAGCCTGGGGACAGGACAAGAGACCCAGTACTTC. The full variable domain, rest sourced from reference TRBV29-1 and TRBJ2-5, is SAVISQKPSRDICQRGTSLTIQCQVDSQVTMMFWYRQQPGQSLTLIATANQGSEATYESGFVIDKFPISRPNLTFSTLTVSNMSPEDSSIYLCSLGTGQETQYFGPGTRLLVL.

This chain joins TRBV6-1 and TRBJ1-2; 7 bases are shared with TRBD1. The CDR3 length is 17 residues. Germline loops: CDR1 MNHNS, CDR2 SASEGT. The V segment lost 6 bases and the J segment 2 bases; nucleotides outside the gene matches: 15. CDR3 protein: CASRAAGLGGSNYGYTF. The CDR3 DNA follows: TGTGCCAGCAGGGCGGCAGGCTTAGGGGGCTCGAACTATGGCTACACCTTC.

This clonotype turned up a few times. V usage is TRBV19 and J usage is TRBJ1-2, with D tentatively TRBD1 (5 bases). The V gene lost 7 bases and the J gene lost 8 bases, with 14 bases spanning the gap. The CDR3 sequence is 12 residues long. Germline CDR1 is LNHDA and CDR2 is SQIVND (reference sequence). CDR3 coding DNA: TGTGCCAGTAATCAGGGTCCGGGCGGCTACACCTTC. Residues: CASNQGPGGYTF.

This clonotype occurred many times. The J gene is TRBJ1-1, the V gene TRBV11-2; 7 bases line up with TRBD1. This CDR3 has 15 amino acids. J gave up 1 base and V 4 bases, and 6 bases lay outside the gene matches. The germline CDR1 and CDR2 sequences are SGHAT and FQNNGV. CDR3 sequence reads: CASSSGQVQNTEAFF. The CDR3, as DNA: TGTGCCAGCAGCTCCGGACAGGTTCAGAACACTGAAGCTTTCTTT.

V and J are TRBV7-9 and TRBJ2-3, with a weak D call TRBD2 (5 bases). The CDR3 is made up of 16 amino acids. V dropped 2 bases and J dropped 6 bases, with 18 bases sitting between them. CDR1 is SEHNR and CDR2 is FQNEAQ in the germline V gene (reference sequence). The CDR3 DNA is TGTGCCAGCAGCTTAAGCTCTAGGCGGGTCGAGGATACGCAGTATTTT. Amino acid sequence: CASSLSSRRVEDTQYF.

The CDR3 region has the DNA TGTGCCAGCAGCTTAGCGTACTCGGGACAAGCCTACAATGAGCAGTTCTTC. Encoded protein: CASSLAYSGQAYNEQFF. The genes are TRBV7-6 and TRBJ2-1, with TRBD1 as a possible D gene (6 bases). This CDR3 is 17 amino acids long. Germline V lookup: CDR1 SGHVS, CDR2 FNYEAQ. V lost 0 bases, J lost 2 bases, and 14 bases lay in between. Variable domain in full (rest from reference TRBV7-6 and TRBJ2-1): GAGVSQSPRYKVTKRGQDVALRCDPISGHVSLYWYRQALGQGPEFLTYFNYEAQQDKSGLPNDRFSAERPEGSISTLTIQRTEQRDSAMYRCASSLAYSGQAYNEQFFGPGTRLTVL.

In this sample, this clonotype turned up many times. The chain recombines TRBV7-2 with TRBJ2-5; either TRBD1 or TRBD2 may fit D (5 bases each). The germline V gene encodes CDR1 SGHTA and CDR2 FQGNSA. Trimming cost V 2 bases and J 0 bases, with 7 bases left between them. CDR3 length: 14 amino acids. The CDR3 coding sequence is TGTGCCAGCAGCTTAATGGGGGACCAAGAGACCCAGTACTTC. Translation: CASSLMGDQETQYF.

This clonotype showed up just a few times. The V gene is TRBV6-1, the J gene TRBJ1-1; D may be TRBD1 (5 bases). Germline CDR1 MNHNS, CDR2 SASEGT. V was pared by 10 bases and J by 1 base, with 16 bases between. The CDR3 totals 14 residues. CDR3: CATSPGPANTEAFF. CDR3 coding DNA: TGTGCCACCTCCCCGGGGCCTGCGAACACTGAAGCTTTCTTT.

This clonotype was recorded many times. The DNA of the CDR3 is TGTGCCAGCAGCCGGGGTATTGCGAACACCGGGGAGCTGTTTTTT. It specifies CASSRGIANTGELFF. The gene calls are TRBV7-2 and TRBJ2-2, with TRBD2 as a possible D gene (5 bases). The CDR3 covers 15 residues. V lost 5 bases and J 0 bases, leaving 10 bases between the germline ends. CDR1 SGHTA and CDR2 FQGNSA come from the germline V gene.

This rearrangement joins TRBV28 to TRBJ2-1; maybe TRBD1 (6 bases). Germline CDR1 reads MDHEN; CDR2 reads SYDVKM. Trimming cost V 5 bases and J 12 bases, with 14 bases left between them. The CDR3 totals 12 residues. The CDR3 spells CASSASGGTQFF. CDR3 coding DNA: TGTGCCAGCAGTGCCTCTGGGGGCACGCAGTTCTTC.

This sequence joins TRBV7-9 and TRBJ1-1; D gene unclear. Germline V gives CDR1 SEHNR, CDR2 FQNEAQ (reference sequence). With 3 bases removed from V and 7 bases from J, the gap between germline ends came to 18 bases. The CDR3 is 15 amino acids. As DNA, the CDR3 is TGTGCCAGCAGCTTTTTAGGCGGACTGCACCATGAAGCTTTCTTT. Its translation is CASSFLGGLHHEAFF.

This clonotype was counted between two and nine times. V usage is TRBV20-1 and J usage is TRBJ1-4; D is unclear. Between the trimmed V and J ends, which lost 7 bases and 5 bases, there was a span of 14 bases. The CDR3 is 13 residues long. Looked up from germline, CDR1 is DFQATT and CDR2 is SNEGSKA (reference sequence). This chain's CDR3 is CSVGGGRNEKLFF. The CDR3 DNA reads TGCAGTGTAGGAGGTGGCCGCAATGAAAAACTGTTTTTT.

This clonotype appeared a single time. The V call is TRBV2, the J call TRBJ2-5; 8 bases map to TRBD2. The CDR3 consists of 14 residues. CDR1 and CDR2 (germline): SNHLY, FYNNEI. With V trimmed by 6 bases and J by 0 bases, 3 bases remained unmatched. The CDR3 here is CASSLTSDQETQYF. The CDR3 nucleotides read TGTGCCAGCAGCCTGACTAGCGACCAAGAGACCCAGTACTTC.

The chain links TRBV12-3 or TRBV12-4 to TRBJ1-4, with 11 bases fitting TRBD1. Trimming removed 6 bases from V and 5 bases from J; junction bases left unmatched: 5. The CDR3 has 15 residues. CDR3 in amino acids: CASSSGQGANEKLFF. The CDR3 DNA reads TGTGCCAGCAGCTCCGGACAGGGGGCGAATGAAAAACTGTTTTTT.

The sample holds a few counts of this clonotype. This chain joins TRBV7-9 and TRBJ2-3, with 12 bases identical to TRBD2. The CDR3 is 16 amino acids. CDR1 SEHNR and CDR2 FQNEAQ come from the germline V gene (reference sequence). Trimming removed 2 bases from V and 6 bases from J; junction bases left unmatched: 6. The CDR3 spells CASSLPLAGGEDTQYF. The CDR3 coding sequence is TGTGCCAGCAGCTTACCGCTAGCGGGAGGGGAGGATACGCAGTATTTT.

This clonotype came up a few times. This chain uses TRBV6-5 with TRBJ2-7; D perhaps matches TRBD1 (6 bases). CDR3 length equals 14 residues. The V and J ends lost 0 bases and 2 bases respectively, with 8 bases between them. Germline loops: CDR1 MNHEY, CDR2 SVGAGI. The CDR3 nucleotides are TGTGCCAGCAGTTACTCCCCAGGGGCCTACGAGCAGTACTTC. Residues: CASSYSPGAYEQYF.

The V and J genes are TRBV4-3 and TRBJ1-1, with a weak D call TRBD1 (5 bases). Germline-derived CDR1 and CDR2 are LGHNA and YSLEER. V was shortened by 1 base and J by 6 bases, with 12 bases between the two germline ends. CDR3 length: 14 amino acids. This CDR3 is CASSQATRGAEAFF. As DNA, the CDR3 is TGCGCCAGCAGCCAAGCCACCCGGGGCGCTGAAGCTTTCTTT.

This chain connects TRBV15 to TRBJ2-1; TRBD1 agrees at 11 bases. The V segment lost 5 bases and the J segment 14 bases; nucleotides outside the gene matches: 5. This CDR3 contains 12 residues. Germline assignment: CDR1 LNHNV and CDR2 YYDKDF (reference sequence). In DNA, the CDR3 is TGTGCCACCAGCGTGCCGGGACAGGGGGAGTTCTTC. This codes for CATSVPGQGEFF.